The 26 T cell receptor beta chains presented below share a single source sample, sequenced in a study of blood T cell repertoires in COVID-19. Repertoires were generated with immunoSEQ multiplex PCR, while TCRdb's copy carries only in-frame clones and drops some. Among hundreds of thousands of clones listed, approximately 90% were seen once. Sequencing was done on a sample of PBMCs or T cells enriched from blood (not recorded which). The origin of the receptors is a woman between 55 and 75 years old in a cohort exposed to, infected with or recovered from COVID-19 (not recorded which).

This clone has just a few counts. This sequence joins TRBV7-9 and TRBJ2-3, with 7 bases aligning to TRBD1. Germline V CDR1 and CDR2: SEHNR, FQNEAQ (reference sequence). This CDR3 contains 15 residues. The V and J ends lost 4 bases and 4 bases, in that order; junction bases with no gene match: 8. The CDR3 loop is CASSSHLQGADTQYF. In DNA form, the CDR3 reads TGTGCCAGCAGCTCCCACCTCCAGGGGGCAGATACGCAGTATTTT.

CDR3 nucleotide sequence: TGTGCCAGCTCACCCGGGCAGGGGGTGAGAGATACGCAGTATTTT. It codes for CASSPGQGVRDTQYF. The V call is TRBV18, the J call TRBJ2-3; 7 bases map to TRBD1. The trim removed 3 bases at V and 5 bases at J, leaving 8 bases unmatched. The CDR3 contains 15 residues. The V gene's germline CDR1 is KGHSH and CDR2 LQKENI.

The chain employs TRBV30 and TRBJ1-2; the D gene is possibly TRBD1 (5 bases). Trimming shortened V by 0 bases and J by 2 bases, and 13 bases separated the two germline ends. Germline-derived CDR1 and CDR2 are GTSNPN and SVGIG (reference sequence). The CDR3 spans 15 residues. The chain's CDR3 is CAWSVSGSGNYGYTF. The CDR3 nucleotides are TGTGCCTGGAGTGTATCCGGATCAGGGAACTATGGCTACACCTTC.

V is TRBV6-5 and J is TRBJ1-2; D remains ambiguous. Germline V CDR1 and CDR2: MNHEY, SVGAGI. This CDR3 has 14 residues. Trimming cost V 4 bases and J 1 base, with 10 bases left between them. Written as DNA, the CDR3 is TGTGCCAGCAGTTCCGGACGGGATAACTATGGCTACACCTTC. This codes for CASSSGRDNYGYTF.

The V and J genes are TRBV5-6 and TRBJ1-4; D is unclear. Germline V gene data show CDR1 as SGHDT and CDR2 as YYEEEE. V shed 1 base and J shed 8 bases, with 12 bases lying between them. This CDR3 has 14 amino acids. The chain's CDR3 is CASSLRGLLEKLFF. The CDR3 DNA is TGTGCCAGCAGCTTGCGCGGACTTTTGGAAAAACTGTTTTTT.

The chain combines TRBV23-1 with TRBJ2-2; tentative D call: TRBD1 (6 bases). TRBV23-1 is classed as an ORF, of uncertain function. The length of the CDR3 is 16 residues. The ends were cut back, 7 bases at V and 1 base at J, with 16 bases in the middle. The CDR3: CASITTGLRNTGELFF. CDR3 nucleotides: TGCGCCAGCATTACCACAGGGTTAAGGAACACCGGGGAGCTGTTTTTT.

CDR3 sequence reads: CASSLTFGRVESDNEQFF. The CDR3 region has the DNA TGTGCCAGCAGCTTAACGTTTGGGAGGGTGGAATCCGACAATGAGCAGTTCTTC. This chain links TRBV7-3 with TRBJ2-1; TRBD2 matches at 7 bases. This CDR3 region has 18 residues. Trimming removed 0 bases from V and 5 bases from J; junction bases left unmatched: 13. Germline V gene lookup returns CDR1 SGHTA and CDR2 FQGTGA.

This sequence joins TRBV7-8 and TRBJ1-6; unclear D gene. V lost 1 base to trimming and J lost 5 bases, with 6 bases between them. Looked up from germline, CDR1 is SGHVS and CDR2 is FQNEAQ. The length of the CDR3 is 14 residues. CDR3 region: CASSLGGNNSPLHF. DNA for the CDR3: TGTGCCAGCAGCTTAGGAGGGAATAATTCACCCCTCCACTTT.

The rearrangement links TRBV4-1 to TRBJ1-1, with TRBD1 matching over 9 bases. CDR3 length: 17 amino acids. V was clipped by 2 bases and J by 4 bases; unmatched bases: 11. Per germline, CDR1 MGHRA and CDR2 YSYEKL. CDR3 loop: CASSQLIKTGGGTEAFF. In DNA, the CDR3 is TGCGCCAGCAGCCAACTCATTAAGACAGGGGGAGGCACTGAAGCTTTCTTT.

The J gene is TRBJ2-3, the V gene TRBV9, with D maybe TRBD1 (5 bases). V dropped 5 bases and J dropped 2 bases, with 15 bases sitting between them. This CDR3 comprises 15 residues. The germline CDR1 and CDR2 sequences are SGDLS and YYNGEE. CDR3 bases: TGTGCCAGCAGTGCAAGTCAGGGCCTCACAGATACGCAGTATTTT. Translation gives CASSASQGLTDTQYF.

V and J are TRBV5-1 and TRBJ2-5; tentatively, D is TRBD2 (6 bases). Trimming took 0 bases from V and 2 from J, leaving 11 bases between them. The CDR3 runs 15 residues. Germline assignment: CDR1 SGHRS and CDR2 YFSETQ. This CDR3 reads CASSLGGGIQETQYF. Here the CDR3 DNA reads TGCGCCAGCAGCTTGGGAGGCGGGATTCAAGAGACCCAGTACTTC.

J is TRBJ1-1 and V is TRBV5-6; possible D gene TRBD1, 6 bases. Trimming removed 5 bases from V and 4 bases from J, with 15 bases in between. Germline values: CDR1 SGHDT, CDR2 YYEEEE. The CDR3 loop spans 14 amino acids. The CDR3 nucleotides read TGTGCCAGCAGAGGAGGGGGGGCCGGCACTGAAGCTTTCTTT. Amino acids: CASRGGGAGTEAFF.

The gene calls are TRBV7-2 and TRBJ2-1; 12 bases line up with TRBD1. With V trimmed by 3 bases and J by 6 bases, 3 bases remained unmatched. The germline gives CDR1 SGHTA, CDR2 FQGNSA. The CDR3 covers 15 residues. Here the CDR3 DNA reads TGTGCCAGCAGCTTGGGACAGGGGGCAGGCAATGAGCAGTTCTTC. This encodes CASSLGQGAGNEQFF.

The chain couples TRBV6-5 to TRBJ1-2, with TRBD1 matching 9 bases. Germline assignment: CDR1 MNHEY and CDR2 SVGAGI. The CDR3 sequence is 16 residues long. Trimming cost V 2 bases and J 3 bases; bases outside gene matches: 7. For the CDR3, the DNA is TGTGCCAGCAGTTACGCTAGGACAGGGGCGTACTATGGCTACACCTTC. It translates to CASSYARTGAYYGYTF.

The chain links TRBV9 to TRBJ2-2, with 8 bases lining up with TRBD2. The V and J ends lost 4 bases and 6 bases, in that order; junction bases with no gene match: 11. Germline lookup yields CDR1 SGDLS and CDR2 YYNGEE. The CDR3 consists of 16 residues. Here the CDR3 reads CASSTGRGARAGELFF. The CDR3 nucleotides read TGTGCCAGCAGCACCGGGCGGGGGGCGCGAGCCGGGGAGCTGTTTTTT.

The chain carries TRBV30 and TRBJ2-1; tentatively, D is TRBD2 (5 bases). Germline V CDR1 and CDR2: GTSNPN, SVGIG (reference sequence). Trimming took off 2 bases at V and 5 bases at J, with 7 bases between the two ends. This CDR3 has 12 residues. The CDR3 DNA is TGTGCCTGGAGTAGCGGTCACAATGAGCAGTTCTTC. This codes for CAWSSGHNEQFF.

This chain links TRBV4-3 with TRBJ2-3; 12 bases map to TRBD2. This CDR3 contains 15 residues. Germline loops: CDR1 LGHNA, CDR2 YSLEER. Germline trimming cut 2 bases from V and 6 bases from J; bases unmatched to any gene: 3. The CDR3 sequence is CASSQLTSGRDTQYF. Written as DNA, the CDR3 is TGCGCCAGCAGCCAACTTACTAGCGGGAGGGATACGCAGTATTTT.

The gene calls are TRBV12-3 or TRBV12-4 and TRBJ2-3, with D possibly being TRBD2 (5 bases). With 3 bases removed from V and 8 bases from J, the gap between germline ends came to 12 bases. CDR3 size: 13 residues. The CDR3 here is CASSFGIGPTQYF. In DNA form, the CDR3 reads TGTGCCAGCAGTTTCGGGATAGGCCCTACGCAGTATTTT.

The chain has TRBV9 and TRBJ2-1, with TRBD2 matching 14 bases. The CDR3 loop spans 15 amino acids. V trimming: 0 bases; J trimming: 10 bases; junction bases outside the gene matches: 3. Looked up from germline, CDR1 is SGDLS and CDR2 is YYNGEE. CDR3 bases: TGTGCCAGCAGCGTAGGACTAGCGGGAGGGGGGGAGCAGTTCTTC. As protein: CASSVGLAGGGEQFF.

This clone is a singleton in its sample. The rearrangement uses TRBV29-1 and TRBJ2-1; 9 bases map to TRBD2. Germline V gives CDR1 SQVTM, CDR2 ANQGSEA. V lost 2 bases and J lost 7; bases outside the gene matches: 9. The CDR3 length is 15 residues. CDR3 in amino acids: CSVELAGRRRNEQFF. The DNA of the CDR3 is TGCAGCGTTGAACTAGCGGGGCGGCGGAGGAATGAGCAGTTCTTC.

This chain connects TRBV11-2 to TRBJ2-1; TRBD1 matches 7 bases. The CDR3 has 15 amino acids. CDR1 is SGHAT and CDR2 is FQNNGV in the germline V gene. Trimming cost V 6 bases and J 0 bases; bases outside gene matches: 5. The CDR3 sequence: CASRGDRDSYNEQFF. The CDR3 DNA sequence: TGTGCCAGCAGGGGAGACAGGGACTCCTACAATGAGCAGTTCTTC.

J is TRBJ2-5 and V is TRBV5-1, with TRBD1 matching 8 bases. V was clipped by 4 bases and J by 2 bases; unmatched bases: 4. This CDR3 comprises 14 residues. CDR1 and CDR2 (germline): SGHRS, YFSETQ. This chain's CDR3 is CASSRQGNQETQYF. The CDR3 nucleotides read TGCGCCAGCAGCCGACAGGGGAATCAAGAGACCCAGTACTTC.

The V gene is TRBV2, the J gene TRBJ2-5; no clear D. The V gene lost 10 bases and the J gene lost 7 bases, with 13 bases spanning the gap. Germline values: CDR1 SNHLY, CDR2 FYNNEI. The CDR3 is 11 amino acids. CDR3 in DNA: TGTGCCAACAACAACGAGGTGACCCAGTACTTC. This sequence encodes CANNNEVTQYF.

V and J are TRBV5-5 and TRBJ2-5; 12 bases are a match to TRBD2. V gave up 1 base and J gave up 0 bases; unmatched junction bases: 13. The CDR3 extends over 20 amino acids. Germline CDR1 and CDR2: SGHKS and YYEKEE (reference sequence). CDR3 in DNA: TGTGCCAGCAGCTTGCGCTCAGCTAGCGGGAGGGGTGGGGACCAAGAGACCCAGTACTTC. Translated: CASSLRSASGRGGDQETQYF.

V usage is TRBV3-1 (or the pseudogene TRBV3-2) and J usage is TRBJ1-3, with 8 bases aligning to TRBD1. This CDR3 spans 15 amino acids. Per the germline V gene, CDR1 is LGHDT and CDR2 is YNNKEL (reference sequence). J gave up 9 bases and V 4 bases, and 11 bases lay outside the gene matches. DNA for the CDR3: TGTGCCAGCAGCCGCCGACAGGGGATGGTCCGCACCATATATTTT. It yields the protein CASSRRQGMVRTIYF.

The chain employs TRBV28 and TRBJ2-7; 7 bases are shared with TRBD2. V lost 5 bases and J lost 5; bases outside the gene matches: 9. Germline V gives CDR1 MDHEN, CDR2 SYDVKM. This CDR3 is 14 amino acids long. The CDR3 loop is CASSVLPLADEQYF. The CDR3 nucleotides read TGTGCCAGCAGTGTCCTACCGCTAGCGGACGAGCAGTACTTC.